The 13 T cell receptor beta chains below were found in one sample sequenced in a study of blood T cells in healthy people across ages. Primed by a sample-barcoded 5' primer and a J-beta primer mix, a second PCR proceeded for 7 to 11 cycles. TCRdb processed the 5' RACE reads anew with MiXCR; each CDR3 protein has one entry. The sample contains approximately 1,000,000 distinct CDR3 sequences, 40% to 45% of which appear only once. Specimen: blood. These receptors originate from a woman in her fifties or sixties in good health.

This clonotype was counted only a few times. V usage is TRBV20-1 and J usage is TRBJ2-5, with 10 bases identical to TRBD1. The better agreement between TRBJ2-7 and the DNA end casts doubt on the J call. CDR1 is DFQATT and CDR2 is SNEGSKA in the germline V gene (reference sequence). The CDR3 spans 14 residues. The CDR3 sequence is CSARVRDRGYEQYF. The DNA for the CDR3 is TGCAGTGCTAGGGTCCGGGACAGGGGTTACGAGCAGTACTTC.

In its sample, this clonotype was seen a few times. The rearrangement uses TRBV12-5 and TRBJ2-5; 7 bases are shared with TRBD2. This CDR3 is built from 16 residues. Losses at the gene ends were 1 base for V and 5 bases for J; bases not matched to a gene: 10. Germline V lookup: CDR1 LGHNT, CDR2 FRNRAP. CDR3 in DNA: TGTGCTAGTGGTTTGGACCGGGGCCGGGAGGAGGAGACCCAGTACTTC. It is translated as CASGLDRGREEETQYF.

The chain has TRBV5-1 and TRBJ2-1; 8 nucleotides agree with TRBD2. Germline trimming cut 4 bases from V and 6 bases from J; bases unmatched to any gene: 9. The V gene's germline CDR1 is SGHRS and CDR2 YFSETQ. CDR3 length equals 15 residues. The CDR3 DNA follows: TGCGCCAGCAGCCCCGGGGGGGGTAAAAGCAATGAGCAGTTCTTC. Amino acid sequence: CASSPGGGKSNEQFF.

The J gene is TRBJ2-7, the V gene TRBV29-1, with D possibly TRBD2 on 5 matching bases. Deletions cut 4 bases from V and 3 bases from J, with 13 bases between. The CDR3 extends over 13 amino acids. Germline-derived CDR1 and CDR2 are SQVTM and ANQGSEA. The DNA of the CDR3 is TGCAGCGTTGGTGTGGTTCGGGACTACGAGCAGTACTTC. This gives the protein CSVGVVRDYEQYF.

This clonotype has a handful of counts. CDR3 bases: TGTGCCAGCAGTTTAGCGCTAAGGGGACTAGCGGGAGGGCCCTCAAAGAATGAGCAGTTCTTC. It codes for CASSLALRGLAGGPSKNEQFF. The J gene is TRBJ2-1, the V gene TRBV12-3 or TRBV12-4; 16 bases align to TRBD2. CDR3 length equals 21 residues. V trimming: 0 bases; J trimming: 7 bases; junction bases outside the gene matches: 15.

The chain joins TRBV4-1 to TRBJ2-7; 10 nucleotides agree with TRBD2. The CDR3 is 16 amino acids. Germline CDR1 reads MGHRA; CDR2 reads YSYEKL. The V gene end was trimmed by 0 bases and the J gene end by 7 bases; junction bases not matched to a gene: 9. The chain's CDR3 is CASSQDPSGSYNEQYF. DNA of the CDR3: TGCGCCAGCAGCCAAGATCCTAGCGGGAGTTACAATGAGCAGTACTTC.

The chain is built from TRBV12-3 or TRBV12-4 and TRBJ2-3; D not certain. This CDR3 spans 10 amino acids. V was trimmed by 3 bases and J by 8 bases, leaving 3 bases between them. CDR3 protein: CASSLGTQYF. In DNA, the CDR3 is TGTGCCAGCAGTTTGGGTACGCAGTATTTT.

This clonotype has more than one count but fewer than ten. The chain combines TRBV29-1 with TRBJ1-1; no definite D call. V was pared by 3 bases and J by 6 bases, with 8 bases between. Germline V gene data show CDR1 as SQVTM and CDR2 as ANQGSEA. The CDR3 has 11 amino acids. CDR3 sequence: CSVDGVPEAFF. The CDR3 DNA is TGCAGCGTTGACGGGGTCCCTGAAGCTTTCTTT.

The genes are TRBV7-6 and TRBJ2-3, with D tentatively TRBD2 (6 bases). CDR1 is SGHVS and CDR2 is FNYEAQ in the germline V gene. The germline V and J ends were trimmed by 8 bases and 3 bases, with 15 bases remaining between them. The CDR3 sequence is 14 residues long. CDR3 amino acids: CASGGATVTDTQYF. The CDR3 nucleotides read TGTGCCAGCGGAGGGGCAACGGTAACAGATACGCAGTATTTT.

This chain joins TRBV5-1 and TRBJ2-1; 11 bases align to TRBD2. The V segment lost 7 bases and the J segment 5 bases; nucleotides outside the gene matches: 23. The germline V gene encodes CDR1 SGHRS and CDR2 YFSETQ. There are 20 residues in the CDR3. The CDR3 DNA reads TGCGCCAGCCAGGCAAATAGCCTAGCGGGGGGCTCGAGGTCCGACAATGAGCAGTTCTTC. Translating it yields CASQANSLAGGSRSDNEQFF.

This clonotype was detected a few times. CDR3 loop: CSAPRTGGASTDTQYF. As DNA, the CDR3 is TGCAGTGCTCCGCGGACAGGAGGCGCTAGCACAGATACGCAGTATTTT. The V gene is TRBV20-1, the J gene TRBJ2-3; 7 nucleotides line up with TRBD1. The germline V gene has CDR1 DFQATT and CDR2 SNEGSKA (reference sequence). The V and J ends lost 5 bases and 0 bases, in that order; junction bases with no gene match: 11. CDR3 size: 16 residues.

V is TRBV28 and J is TRBJ1-2; no firm D call. CDR3 size: 12 residues. V shed 4 bases and J shed 8 bases, with 11 bases lying between them. Germline V gene data show CDR1 as MDHEN and CDR2 as SYDVKM. In nucleotides, the CDR3 is TGTGCCAGCAGTTCGCTCGGCAAAGGCTACACCTTC. Its translation: CASSSLGKGYTF.

V usage is TRBV11-2 and J usage is TRBJ2-7; 11 bases line up with TRBD2. The end of the DNA is better explained by TRBJ2-4, so the J call may be wrong. The germline V gene has CDR1 SGHAT and CDR2 FQNNGV. This CDR3 spans 23 amino acids. CDR3 nucleotide sequence: TGTGCCAGCAGCCCCCCCTCTGCCTCGGGACTAGCGGAACTCTGGGGGGCCAAAAACATTCAGTACTTC. This encodes CASSPPSASGLAELWGAKNIQYF.